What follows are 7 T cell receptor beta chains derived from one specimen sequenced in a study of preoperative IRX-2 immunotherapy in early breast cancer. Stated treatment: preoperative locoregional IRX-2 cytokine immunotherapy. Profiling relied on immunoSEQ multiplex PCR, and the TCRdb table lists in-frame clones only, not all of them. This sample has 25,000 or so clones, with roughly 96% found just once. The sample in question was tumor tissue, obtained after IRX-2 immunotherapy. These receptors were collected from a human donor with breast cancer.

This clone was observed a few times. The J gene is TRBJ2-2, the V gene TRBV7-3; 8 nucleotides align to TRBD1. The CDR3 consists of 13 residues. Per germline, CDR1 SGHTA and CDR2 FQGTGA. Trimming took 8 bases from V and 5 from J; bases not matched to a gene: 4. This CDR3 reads CASGTGETGELFF. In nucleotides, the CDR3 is TGTGCCAGCGGGACAGGTGAAACCGGGGAGCTGTTTTTT.

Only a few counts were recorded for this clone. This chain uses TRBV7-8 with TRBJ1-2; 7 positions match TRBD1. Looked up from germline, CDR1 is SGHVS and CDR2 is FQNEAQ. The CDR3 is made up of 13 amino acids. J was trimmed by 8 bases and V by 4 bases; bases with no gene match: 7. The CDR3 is CASSSSRGMGYTF. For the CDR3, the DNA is TGTGCCAGCAGCTCCTCCAGGGGGATGGGCTACACCTTC.

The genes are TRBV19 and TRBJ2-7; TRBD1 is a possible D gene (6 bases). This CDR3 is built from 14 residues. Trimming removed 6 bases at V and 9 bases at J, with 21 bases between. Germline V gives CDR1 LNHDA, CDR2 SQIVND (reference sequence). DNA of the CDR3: TGTGCCAGTAGCGATACAGGGTTCTCGTATCGGCAGTACTTC. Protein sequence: CASSDTGFSYRQYF.

The CDR3 region has the DNA TGTGCCAGCAGTTTTACAGTGAACACTGAAGCTTTCTTT. Its protein product is CASSFTVNTEAFF. The chain uses TRBV2 and TRBJ1-1, with D hard to call. Per germline, CDR1 SNHLY and CDR2 FYNNEI. This CDR3 region has 13 residues. V was cut by 5 bases and J by 0 bases, with 7 bases left in between.

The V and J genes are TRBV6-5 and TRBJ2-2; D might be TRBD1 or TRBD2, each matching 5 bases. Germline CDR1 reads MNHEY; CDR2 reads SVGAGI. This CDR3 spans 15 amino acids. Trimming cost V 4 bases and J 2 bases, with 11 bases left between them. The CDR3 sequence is CASSLGDLNTGELFF. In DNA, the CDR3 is TGTGCCAGCAGTTTGGGGGATTTAAACACCGGGGAGCTGTTTTTT.

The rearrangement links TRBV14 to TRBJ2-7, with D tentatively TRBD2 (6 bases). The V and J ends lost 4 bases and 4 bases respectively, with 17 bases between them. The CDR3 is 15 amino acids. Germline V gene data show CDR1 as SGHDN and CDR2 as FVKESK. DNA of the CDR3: TGTGCCAGCAGCCCACTTGCGGGACCCTCTTACGAGCAGTACTTC. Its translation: CASSPLAGPSYEQYF.

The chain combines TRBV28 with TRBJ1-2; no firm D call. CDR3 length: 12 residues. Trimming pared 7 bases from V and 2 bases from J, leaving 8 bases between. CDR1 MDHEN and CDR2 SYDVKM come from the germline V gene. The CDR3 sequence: CASKDGNYGYTF. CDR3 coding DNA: TGTGCCAGCAAGGACGGGAACTATGGCTACACCTTC.